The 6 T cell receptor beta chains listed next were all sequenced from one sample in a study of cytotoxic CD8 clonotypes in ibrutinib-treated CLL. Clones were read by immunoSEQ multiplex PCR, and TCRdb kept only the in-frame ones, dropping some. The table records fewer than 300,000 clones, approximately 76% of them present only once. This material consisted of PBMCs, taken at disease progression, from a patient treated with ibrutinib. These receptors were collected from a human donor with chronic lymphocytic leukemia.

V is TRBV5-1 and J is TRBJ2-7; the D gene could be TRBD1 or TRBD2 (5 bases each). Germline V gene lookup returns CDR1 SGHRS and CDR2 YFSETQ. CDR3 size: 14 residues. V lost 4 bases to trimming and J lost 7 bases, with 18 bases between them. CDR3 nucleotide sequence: TGCGCCAGCAGCGACCGGGGCTCTACTCGGGAGCAGTACTTC. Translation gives CASSDRGSTREQYF.

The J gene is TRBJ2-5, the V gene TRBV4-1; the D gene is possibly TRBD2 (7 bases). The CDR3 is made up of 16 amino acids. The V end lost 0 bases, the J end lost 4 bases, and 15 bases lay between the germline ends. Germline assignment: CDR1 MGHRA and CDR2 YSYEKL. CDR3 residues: CASSQDWGGRRETQYF. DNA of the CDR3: TGCGCCAGCAGCCAAGATTGGGGGGGCCGTAGAGAGACCCAGTACTTC.

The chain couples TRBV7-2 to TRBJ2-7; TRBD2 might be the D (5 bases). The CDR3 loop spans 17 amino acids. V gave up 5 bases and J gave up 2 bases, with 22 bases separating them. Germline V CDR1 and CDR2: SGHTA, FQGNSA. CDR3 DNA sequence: TGTGCCAGCAGCCCCCAACATAGCGCGACCCTACCCTACGAGCAGTACTTC. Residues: CASSPQHSATLPYEQYF.

The CDR3 region is CASSDGSREFYEQYF. The DNA for the CDR3 is TGCGCCAGCAGCGACGGGTCGCGGGAGTTCTACGAGCAGTACTTC. The chain combines TRBV5-1 with TRBJ2-7; 7 bases agree with TRBD2. The ends lost 4 bases at V and 3 bases at J; junction bases unmatched: 10. The CDR3 spans 15 residues. The germline CDR1 and CDR2 sequences are SGHRS and YFSETQ.

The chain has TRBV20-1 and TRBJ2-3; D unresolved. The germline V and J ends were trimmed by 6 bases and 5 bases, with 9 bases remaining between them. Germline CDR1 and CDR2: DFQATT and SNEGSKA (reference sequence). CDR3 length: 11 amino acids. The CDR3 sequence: CSASTVDTQYF. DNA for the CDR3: TGCAGTGCCTCAACGGTAGATACGCAGTATTTT.

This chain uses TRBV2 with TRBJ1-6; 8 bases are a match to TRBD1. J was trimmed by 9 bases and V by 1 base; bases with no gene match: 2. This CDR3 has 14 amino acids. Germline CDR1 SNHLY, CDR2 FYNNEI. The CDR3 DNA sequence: TGTGCCAGCAGTGAAGGAGGACAGGGTTCACCCCTCCACTTT. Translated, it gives CASSEGGQGSPLHF.